One and the same sample provided the 27 T cell receptor beta chains below, sequenced in a study of CD8 T cells in ankylosing spondylitis. Via MiXCR, TCRdb re-called the 5' RACE reads, giving one row per CDR3 protein. The data contain 250,000 to 400,000 distinct CDR3 sequences, around 10% of them singletons. The sample consisted of blood, either unsorted or a sorted T cell fraction (not recorded which). Receptor source: a female donor with ankylosing spondylitis or in good health (not recorded which).

This clonotype was picked up many times. The genes are TRBV5-1 and TRBJ2-2; the D is unclear. The CDR3 totals 16 residues. Trimming took 3 bases from V and 6 from J, leaving 18 bases between them. From germline, CDR1 is SGHRS and CDR2 YFSETQ. CDR3 loop: CASSYGLLGGAGELFF. DNA of the CDR3: TGCGCCAGCAGCTACGGTCTCTTGGGTGGAGCCGGGGAGCTGTTTTTT.

This clonotype was observed many times. The genes are TRBV20-1 and TRBJ2-1, with TRBD2 identical over 9 bases. CDR1 and CDR2 (germline): DFQATT, SNEGSKA (reference sequence). J lost 0 bases, V lost 2 bases, and 8 bases had no gene match. The CDR3 extends over 17 amino acids. The CDR3 loop is CSARYLAGITSYNEQFF. CDR3 DNA: TGCAGTGCTAGATACCTAGCGGGGATTACCTCCTACAATGAGCAGTTCTTC.

The CDR3 sequence: CASSPVPTNTQYF. The CDR3, as DNA: TGCGCCAGCAGCCCGGTACCCACGAATACGCAGTATTTT. V is TRBV5-1 and J is TRBJ2-3; D call uncertain. The germline V gene encodes CDR1 SGHRS and CDR2 YFSETQ. This CDR3 contains 13 residues. V was cut by 4 bases and J by 7 bases, with 13 bases left in between. Full variable domain (missing parts from reference TRBV5-1 and TRBJ2-3): KAGVTQTPRYLIKTRGQQVTLSCSPISGHRSVSWYQQTPGQGLQFLFEYFSETQRNKGNFPGRFSGRQFSNSRSEMNVSTLELGDSALYLCASSPVPTNTQYFGPGTRLTVL.

This clonotype was seen repeatedly, ten times or more. The V call is TRBV10-3, the J call TRBJ2-3, with D possibly being TRBD1 or TRBD2 (5 bases each). The germline V gene encodes CDR1 ENHRY and CDR2 SYGVKD. The CDR3 runs 14 residues. Trimming shortened V by 4 bases and J by 2 bases, and 10 bases separated the two germline ends. The CDR3, as DNA: TGTGCCATCAGTGCGGGTGGGACCACAGATACGCAGTATTTT. Amino acids: CAISAGGTTDTQYF.

This clonotype came up many times. The chain joins TRBV15 to TRBJ1-5, with D possibly TRBD1 on 6 matching bases. CDR1 and CDR2 (germline): LNHNV, YYDKDF (reference sequence). The CDR3 has 19 residues. V was shortened by 5 bases and J by 0 bases, with 23 bases between the two germline ends. CDR3 sequence (DNA): TGTGCCACCAGCGCACGAACCTTCGGGACACCTTATAGCAATCAGCCCCAGCATTTT. It translates to CATSARTFGTPYSNQPQHF.

V and J are TRBV24-1 and TRBJ2-6; D is unclear. The length of the CDR3 is 17 residues. Germline CDR1 reads KGHDR; CDR2 reads SFDVKD. V lost 1 base and J 3 bases, leaving 12 bases between the germline ends. CDR3 bases: TGTGCCACCAGTGATTTTCCACGGGCCGATGGGGCCAACGTCCTGACTTTC. It codes for CATSDFPRADGANVLTF.

This clonotype was seen at least ten times. This sequence joins TRBV20-1 and TRBJ2-7; no firm D call. The CDR3 runs 13 residues. V was clipped by 3 bases and J by 1 base, with 10 bases between them. Germline values: CDR1 DFQATT, CDR2 SNEGSKA (reference sequence). CDR3: CSASQTGSYEQYF. CDR3 bases: TGCAGTGCTAGCCAGACGGGTTCCTACGAGCAGTACTTC.

The V call is TRBV15, the J call TRBJ1-2; TRBD1 aligns across 8 bases. CDR1 and CDR2 from the germline V gene are LNHNV and YYDKDF (reference sequence). Trimming cost V 5 bases and J 2 bases; bases outside gene matches: 1. This CDR3 region has 13 residues. CDR3 sequence reads: CATSRDRNYGYTF. Written as DNA, the CDR3 is TGTGCCACCAGCCGGGACAGGAACTATGGCTACACCTTC.

This clonotype was seen repeatedly, ten times or more. This rearrangement joins TRBV6-5 to TRBJ2-7; no reliable D call. Germline V gene sequence: CDR1 MNHEY, CDR2 SVGAGI. Trimming stripped 1 base from V and 3 bases from J, with 10 bases between. This CDR3 is 14 amino acids long. The CDR3 DNA follows: TGTGCCAGCAGTTACTTTCGGACCGACTACGAGCAGTACTTC. This encodes CASSYFRTDYEQYF.

This clonotype was observed at least ten times. The chain carries TRBV29-1 and TRBJ2-4; TRBD2 is a possible D gene (6 bases). Trimming stripped 4 bases from V and 6 bases from J, with 19 bases between. There are 15 residues in the CDR3. Per the germline V gene, CDR1 is SQVTM and CDR2 is ANQGSEA. This CDR3 reads CSVVKAAGPLNIQYF. In nucleotides, the CDR3 is TGCAGCGTTGTTAAAGCGGCGGGACCCCTAAACATTCAGTACTTC. Looking up the rest from reference TRBV29-1 and TRBJ2-4 gives the full variable domain: SAVISQKPSRDICQRGTSLTIQCQVDSQVTMMFWYRQQPGQSLTLIATANQGSEATYESGFVIDKFPISRPNLTFSTLTVSNMSPEDSSIYLCSVVKAAGPLNIQYFGAGTRLSVL.

This clonotype came up many times. This chain connects TRBV20-1 to TRBJ2-7; tentative D call: TRBD2 (5 bases). This CDR3 comprises 15 residues. Per the germline V gene, CDR1 is DFQATT and CDR2 is SNEGSKA (reference sequence). Trimming removed 3 bases at V and 0 bases at J, with 15 bases between. Here the CDR3 reads CSARGRGESSYEQYF. The CDR3 coding sequence is TGCAGTGCTAGGGGCCGGGGAGAGAGCTCCTACGAGCAGTACTTC.

This clonotype was seen a handful of times. The chain links TRBV5-1 to TRBJ1-1, with D possibly TRBD1 on 5 matching bases. From germline, CDR1 is SGHRS and CDR2 YFSETQ. V lost 4 bases, J lost 4 bases, and 17 bases lay in between. This CDR3 has 15 residues. This CDR3 is CASSPQPGKGTEAFF. For the CDR3, the DNA is TGCGCCAGCAGCCCGCAGCCAGGGAAGGGCACTGAAGCTTTCTTT. Together with reference TRBV5-1 and TRBJ1-1, the CDR3 gives the full variable domain: KAGVTQTPRYLIKTRGQQVTLSCSPISGHRSVSWYQQTPGQGLQFLFEYFSETQRNKGNFPGRFSGRQFSNSRSEMNVSTLELGDSALYLCASSPQPGKGTEAFFGQGTRLTVV.

This clonotype was counted many times. This chain connects TRBV20-1 to TRBJ2-3; a weak D match, TRBD2 (5 bases). CDR3 length: 12 amino acids. From germline, CDR1 is DFQATT and CDR2 SNEGSKA (reference sequence). With 6 bases removed from V and 2 bases from J, the gap between germline ends came to 9 bases. The CDR3 coding sequence is TGCAGTGCCCGAGGGCCCACAGATACGCAGTATTTT. Encoded protein: CSARGPTDTQYF.

This clonotype was seen at least ten times. The chain employs TRBV5-1 and TRBJ2-3; 9 bases match TRBD2. The CDR3 is made up of 16 amino acids. CDR1 SGHRS and CDR2 YFSETQ come from the germline V gene. The J segment lost 2 bases and the V segment lost 4 bases, leaving 8 bases of the junction unmatched. The CDR3 nucleotides are TGCGCCAGCAGCCGGGGCGCGGGGGGGTACACAGATACGCAGTATTTT. Amino acid sequence: CASSRGAGGYTDTQYF.

This clonotype has a count of ten or more. This sequence joins TRBV5-1 and TRBJ1-1; TRBD1 might be the D (6 bases). The V gene lost 3 bases and the J gene lost 4 bases, with 13 bases spanning the gap. CDR1 is SGHRS, CDR2 YFSETQ, per germline. The CDR3 consists of 14 residues. The CDR3 spells CASSSQGPRTEAFF. CDR3 in DNA: TGCGCCAGCAGCTCGCAGGGGCCCCGCACTGAAGCTTTCTTT. The whole variable domain, filled in from reference TRBV5-1 and TRBJ1-1, reads KAGVTQTPRYLIKTRGQQVTLSCSPISGHRSVSWYQQTPGQGLQFLFEYFSETQRNKGNFPGRFSGRQFSNSRSEMNVSTLELGDSALYLCASSSQGPRTEAFFGQGTRLTVV.

This clonotype was observed a few times. One junction end does not reproduce the germline sequence, and a read error may be involved. The chain couples TRBV7-9 to TRBJ2-3; the match to TRBD2 covers 7 bases. This CDR3 region has 16 residues. CDR1 is SEHNR, CDR2 FQNEAQ, per germline (reference sequence). The CDR3 coding sequence is TGTGCCAGCAGCGTAGCCTGGGGGAGGGCTACAGATACGCAGTATTTT. This encodes CASSVAWGRATDTQYF.

The chain uses TRBV2 and TRBJ2-6, with TRBD1 matching over 7 bases. The CDR3 length is 19 residues. J gave up 0 bases and V 11 bases, and 19 bases lay outside the gene matches. The V gene's germline CDR1 is SNHLY and CDR2 FYNNEI. The chain's CDR3 is CACSPFPGTALSGANVLTF. The CDR3 DNA reads TGTGCCTGCTCCCCCTTTCCCGGGACAGCTCTCTCTGGGGCCAACGTCCTGACTTTC.

This clonotype was counted many times. V usage is TRBV5-6 and J usage is TRBJ2-1, with a possible D match to TRBD2 (6 bases). Germline V CDR1 and CDR2: SGHDT, YYEEEE. The CDR3 contains 17 residues. V lost 4 bases and J lost 2, with 19 bases in between. For the CDR3, the DNA is TGTGCCAGCAGCAGGGGACTGACTCCACTTCCCTACAATGAGCAGTTCTTC. Protein product: CASSRGLTPLPYNEQFF.

This clonotype was seen a few times. The gene calls are TRBV7-9 and TRBJ2-7, with TRBD1 matching over 9 bases. The length of the CDR3 is 14 residues. Germline CDR1 is SEHNR and CDR2 is FQNEAQ (reference sequence). V shed 4 bases and J 6 bases; nucleotides not matched to a gene: 7. DNA for the CDR3: TGTGCCAGCAGCTCGACAGGGGGGGGTTTCGAGCAGTACTTC. Translation gives CASSSTGGGFEQYF.

This clonotype has a count of ten or more. CDR3 protein: CASRDPQRGNSNTGELFF. The CDR3 coding sequence is TGTGCCAGCAGAGACCCCCAGCGAGGGAATTCGAACACCGGGGAGCTGTTTTTT. V is TRBV9 and J is TRBJ2-2; tentatively, D is TRBD2 (5 bases). V was cut by 5 bases and J by 0 bases, with 20 bases left in between. The CDR3 has 18 residues. The germline V gene encodes CDR1 SGDLS and CDR2 YYNGEE.

This chain uses TRBV27 with TRBJ1-1; D unresolved. Germline-derived CDR1 and CDR2 are MNHEY and SMNVEV (reference sequence). Trimming cost V 8 bases and J 11 bases, with 24 bases left between them. This CDR3 has 14 amino acids. The CDR3 bases are TGTGCCAGCCGCTCAATCCCCTCGAACGGTCTGGCTTTCTTT. It specifies CASRSIPSNGLAFF.

This clonotype was seen at least ten times. The chain couples TRBV29-1 to TRBJ1-5, with TRBD1 as a possible D gene (5 bases). CDR3 length equals 13 residues. CDR1 is SQVTM, CDR2 ANQGSEA, per germline. V was pared by 3 bases and J by 2 bases, with 8 bases between. The CDR3 sequence is CSVDGGGNQPQHF. CDR3 coding DNA: TGCAGCGTTGATGGGGGGGGCAATCAGCCCCAGCATTTT.

This chain links TRBV25-1 with TRBJ2-1; 10 bases map to TRBD2. The CDR3 spans 19 residues. CDR1 MGHDK and CDR2 SYGVNS come from the germline V gene. The trim removed 5 bases at V and 13 bases at J, leaving 26 bases unmatched. CDR3 loop: CASSSLTIRPGLATGPQFF. In nucleotides, the CDR3 is TGTGCCAGCAGTTCGCTGACCATCCGTCCGGGACTAGCGACAGGGCCACAGTTCTTC. Drawing the rest from reference TRBV25-1 and TRBJ2-1, the complete variable domain is EADIYQTPRYLVIGTGKKITLECSQTMGHDKMYWYQQDPGMELHLIHYSYGVNSTEKGDLSSESTVSRIRTEHFPLTLESARPSHTSQYLCASSSLTIRPGLATGPQFFGPGTRLTVL.

This clonotype showed up many times. The chain carries TRBV4-2 and TRBJ1-1; the D is unclear. CDR1 is LGHNA and CDR2 is YNFKEQ in the germline V gene. The CDR3 is 17 residues long. The V end was cut by 0 bases, the J end by 0 bases, with 14 bases between. DNA of the CDR3: TGTGCCAGCAGCCAAGACCGTCACGGTACCCTGAACACTGAAGCTTTCTTT. Encoded protein: CASSQDRHGTLNTEAFF.

This clonotype was detected ten times or more. Written as DNA, the CDR3 is TGTGCCAGCAGTCCCCCCCGGGGGCAAGGGCCCCAGCATTTT. It translates to CASSPPRGQGPQHF. The rearrangement links TRBV12-3 or TRBV12-4 to TRBJ1-5, with D perhaps TRBD1 (6 bases). V gave up 5 bases and J gave up 9 bases, with 17 bases separating them. The CDR3 sequence is 14 residues long.

This clonotype was seen a handful of times. The chain joins TRBV25-1 to TRBJ1-1, with D possibly matching TRBD1 (6 bases). V shed 7 bases and J shed 1 base, with 10 bases lying between them. The CDR3 length is 13 residues. Germline lookup yields CDR1 MGHDK and CDR2 SYGVNS. The CDR3 DNA follows: TGTGCCAGCAAACGGACAGAGAACACTGAAGCTTTCTTT. As protein: CASKRTENTEAFF. Using reference TRBV25-1 and TRBJ1-1 for the parts outside the CDR3, the full variable domain is EADIYQTPRYLVIGTGKKITLECSQTMGHDKMYWYQQDPGMELHLIHYSYGVNSTEKGDLSSESTVSRIRTEHFPLTLESARPSHTSQYLCASKRTENTEAFFGQGTRLTVV.

This clonotype was seen more than once but under ten times. One base away lies a much larger clone, so this may be a sequencing read error. CDR3 DNA: TGCAGTGCTAGACCTAACGGCTTAAACTATGGCTACCCCTTC. Translated, it gives CSARPNGLNYGYPF. This chain uses TRBV20-1 with TRBJ1-2; D unclear. Germline-derived CDR1 and CDR2 are DFQATT and SNEGSKA (reference sequence). CDR3 size: 14 residues.